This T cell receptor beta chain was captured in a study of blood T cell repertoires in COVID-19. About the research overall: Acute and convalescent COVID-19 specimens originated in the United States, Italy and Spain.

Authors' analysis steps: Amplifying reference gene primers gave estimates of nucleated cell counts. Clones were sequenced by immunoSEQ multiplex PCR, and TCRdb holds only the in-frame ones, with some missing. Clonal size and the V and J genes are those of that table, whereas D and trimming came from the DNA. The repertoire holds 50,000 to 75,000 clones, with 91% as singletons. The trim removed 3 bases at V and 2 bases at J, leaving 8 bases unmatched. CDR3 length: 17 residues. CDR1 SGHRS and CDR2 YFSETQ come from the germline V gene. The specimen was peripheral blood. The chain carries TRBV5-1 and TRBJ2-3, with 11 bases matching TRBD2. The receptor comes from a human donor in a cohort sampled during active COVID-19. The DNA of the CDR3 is TGCGCCAGCAGCTCAACGGGACTAGCGGCCTTCACAGATACGCAGTATTTT. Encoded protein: CASSSTGLAAFTDTQYF.